The T cell receptor (beta chain) described here comes from a study of identical twins. Note on this clonotype: No antigen is known for it.

TCRdb used MiXCR to reprocess the 5' RACE reads, holding one entry per CDR3 protein. Of 200,000 to 300,000 distinct CDR3 sequences listed, 9.5% to 15% are singletons. Study findings and constraints: In cord blood, abundant beta clonotypes had fewer insertions; memory showed no trend.

V was pared by 2 bases and J by 5 bases, with 10 bases between. The CDR3 extends over 14 amino acids. CDR1 is SGHAT and CDR2 is FQNNGV in the germline V gene. These data also featured in a second study, about yellow fever vaccine responses in identical twins.

The sequenced sample consisted of memory (CD45RO+) T cells sorted from blood. The receptor comes from a woman aged 18-29 years in good health. This chain connects TRBV11-2 to TRBJ2-1; D is possibly TRBD2 (6 bases). In DNA, the CDR3 is TGTGCCAGCAGCTTAATAGCGGAAAACAATGAGCAGTTCTTC. Translated, it gives CASSLIAENNEQFF.